The 5 T cell receptor beta chains reported below all come from one sample, sequenced in a study of blood T cells in healthy people across ages. PCR was performed a second time for about 7 to 11 cycles using a sample-barcoded 5' primer and a J-beta primer mix. TCRdb analysed the 5' RACE reads with MiXCR anew, one entry per CDR3 protein. This sample has around 650,000 distinct CDR3 sequences, with roughly 32% found just once. Material for sequencing was blood. The origin of the receptors is a woman aged 80 or older in good health.

A single count supports this clonotype. Being one base from a much bigger clone, this may be a read error. This chain connects TRBV2 to TRBJ2-5; D may be TRBD1 or TRBD2 (5 bases each). CDR1 is SNHLY and CDR2 is FYNNEI in the germline V gene. V gave up 6 bases and J gave up 14 bases, with 22 bases separating them. This CDR3 spans 13 amino acids. Written as DNA, the CDR3 is TGTGCCAGCAGGACGGGGCTACTACCTTTATGCTACTTC. Protein product: CASRTGLLPLCYF.

In the case of this clonotype: A much larger clone is a single base away; this may be a read error. The V gene is TRBV6-1, the J gene TRBJ2-7; 8 bases line up with TRBD1. V gave up 6 bases and J gave up 3 bases; unmatched junction bases: 4. CDR3 length equals 13 residues. Germline lookup yields CDR1 MNHNS and CDR2 SASEGT. The CDR3 nucleotides are TGTGCCAGCAGGACAGGGGCGTGCTACGAGCAGTACTTC. Its translation: CASRTGACYEQYF.

V is TRBV7-2 and J is TRBJ2-7; 10 bases agree with TRBD2. CDR1 is SGHTA and CDR2 is FQGNSA in the germline V gene. The CDR3 is 17 amino acids. After removal of 1 base from V and 2 bases from J, the junction contained 8 bases not matched to a gene. The CDR3 DNA reads TGTGCCAGCAGCTTAGGTCCCCTAGCGGGAGCGACCTACGAGCAGTACTTC. This translates into CASSLGPLAGATYEQYF. The variable domain in full, completed from reference TRBV7-2 and TRBJ2-7, reads GAGVSQSPSNKVTEKGKDVELRCDPISGHTALYWYRQSLGQGLEFLIYFQGNSAPDKSGLPSDRFSAERTGGSVSTLTIQRTQQEDSAVYLCASSLGPLAGATYEQYFGPGTRLTVT.

In this sample, this clonotype turned up once. CDR3: CASSFFQGPNEKLFF. The CDR3, as DNA: TGTGCCAGCAGCTTCTTCCAGGGCCCTAATGAAAAACTGTTTTTT. The chain uses TRBV5-6 and TRBJ1-4; D might be TRBD1 (5 bases). Germline lookup yields CDR1 SGHDT and CDR2 YYEEEE. V was clipped by 2 bases and J by 3 bases, with 11 bases between them. The CDR3 runs 15 residues.

This chain's CDR3 is CASSQLFTDTQYF. In DNA form, the CDR3 reads TGCGCCAGCAGCCAACTGTTCACAGATACGCAGTATTTT. V usage is TRBV4-1 and J usage is TRBJ2-3; D unresolved. The CDR3 is made up of 13 amino acids. Trimming removed 2 bases at V and 2 bases at J, with 5 bases between. CDR1 is MGHRA and CDR2 is YSYEKL in the germline V gene.